This T cell receptor beta chain was observed in a study of CD8 T cells in Susac syndrome. The CDR3 runs to 15 residues. CDR1 is LGHDT, CDR2 YNNKEL, per germline (reference sequence). Trimming took 4 bases from V and 8 from J; bases not matched to a gene: 5. A note on this clonotype: Its antigen is unknown.

Study-wide results and caveats: CD4+ T cell repertoires in Susac syndrome exhibited no evidence of clonal expansion.

With random hexamers, 0.5 to 1 ug RNA was reverse transcribed. TCRdb reprocessed the immunoSEQ multiplex PCR reads with MiXCR, giving one entry per CDR3 protein. Among fewer than 200,000 distinct CDR3 sequences listed, 91% were seen once. The sequenced sample consisted of CD4+ T cells from PBMCs. The TCR comes from a human donor with Susac syndrome. V gene TRBV3-1 combines with J gene TRBJ2-1, with 13 bases that match TRBD2. CDR3 sequence: CASSPLAGGPHEQFF. The CDR3 DNA reads as TGTGCCAGCAGCCCACTAGCGGGGGGGCCCCATGAGCAGTTCTTC.